This T cell receptor (beta chain) was sequenced for a study of CD8 T cells in ankylosing spondylitis. TCRdb reprocessed the 5' RACE reads via MiXCR and lists one record per CDR3 protein. This table has about 240,000 distinct CDR3 sequences, approximately 24% appearing once. Germline values: CDR1 DFQATT, CDR2 SNEGSKA (reference sequence). CDR3 length equals 14 residues. V lost 3 bases and J lost 7, with 18 bases in between. This clonotype occurred a few times. Its antigen remains unknown. Study-wide points: In ankylosing spondylitis blood, a motif of roughly 8 highly homologous TCR beta variants appeared characteristic. Reports say disease-linked clones showed up significantly more in matched ankylosing spondylitis synovial fluid. Researchers report that disease-linked clones proved CD8+ and relatively rare in peripheral blood. In synovial fluid and blood from reactive arthritis, some motif variants were previously reported.

The sample was blood, either unsorted or a sorted T cell fraction (not recorded which). This sequence joins TRBV20-1 and TRBJ2-5; D gene ambiguous. This sequence originates from a male donor with ankylosing spondylitis or in good health (not recorded which). As DNA, the CDR3 is TGCAGTGCTAGTCTATCCCTCGGGTGGGGGACCCAGTACTTC. It specifies CSASLSLGWGTQYF.